This is a list of T cell receptor beta chains from one sample in a study of technical replicates of blood from a handful of donors. The table came from immunoSEQ multiplex PCR; TCRdb's copy has only in-frame clones and leaves some out. This sample yields roughly 80,000 clones, of which roughly 94% are seen a single time; more than 0.35% belongs to the top ten. The sequenced sample was T cells isolated from PBMCs. The receptors shown here come from a human donor in good health. Each CDR3 is given with its conserved first and last residue. The order of the fields is D gene, clone size, V gene, J gene, CDR3 protein, CDR3 DNA. A D gene is named only where the DNA matches it firmly. A clone size is listed for some rows: how often the clone was seen (once, few, many), or a class if it is expanded.

.,.,TRBV9,TRBJ2-1,CASSVYGGGDEQFF,TGTGCCAGCAGCGTATACGGAGGGGGCGATGAGCAGTTCTTC
.,.,TRBV11-3,TRBJ2-3,CASSHTVNRDTQYF,TGTGCCAGCAGCCACACAGTGAATCGAGATACGCAGTATTTT
TRBD2,.,TRBV5-5,TRBJ2-1,CASSSMTSLIYNEQFF,TGTGCCAGCAGCTCCATGACTAGCCTAATTTACAATGAGCAGTTCTTC
TRBD1,.,TRBV5-6,TRBJ1-1,CASSQDRGWTEAFF,TGTGCCAGCAGCCAGGACAGGGGGTGGACTGAAGCTTTCTTT
TRBD2,.,TRBV11-2,TRBJ2-1,CASSWTEREIYNEQFF,TGTGCCAGCAGCTGGACCGAGCGGGAGATTTACAATGAGCAGTTCTTC
.,.,TRBV10-2,TRBJ1-3,CASSDLQGVGSGNTIYF,TGCGCCAGCAGTGATTTACAGGGAGTGGGATCCGGAAACACCATATATTTT
TRBD2,.,TRBV19,TRBJ2-2,CASSGWTSGNTGELFF,TGTGCCAGTAGCGGGTGGACTAGCGGAAACACCGGGGAGCTGTTTTTT
.,.,TRBV28,TRBJ1-1,CASRRPGLGTTEAFF,TGTGCCAGCAGGCGGCCAGGGCTAGGCACCACTGAAGCTTTCTTT
.,.,TRBV6-5,TRBJ1-3,CASSYTPSVGNTIYF,TGTGCCAGCAGTTATACCCCATCGGTGGGAAACACCATATATTTT
TRBD2,.,TRBV7-9,TRBJ2-5,CASSSLAGGLETQYF,TGTGCCAGCAGCTCCTTGGCGGGAGGGCTAGAGACCCAGTACTTC
.,.,TRBV19,TRBJ2-2,CASSISRTGELFF,TGTGCCAGTAGTATTAGTCGCACCGGGGAGCTGTTTTTT
.,.,TRBV10-3,TRBJ1-2,CAIRLQGSNYGYTF,TGTGCCATCAGGTTACAGGGTTCTAACTATGGCTACACCTTC
TRBD2,.,TRBV29-1,TRBJ2-1,CSVGTSGSDEQFF,TGCAGCGTAGGGACTAGCGGGAGCGATGAGCAGTTCTTC
TRBD2,once,TRBV6-4,TRBJ2-7,CATGTSGTYEQYF,TGTGCCACCGGGACTAGCGGCACCTACGAGCAGTACTTC
.,.,TRBV27,TRBJ1-5,CASSLYIGGDQPQHF,TGTGCCAGCAGTTTATATATAGGCGGAGATCAGCCCCAGCATTTT
.,.,TRBV7-9,TRBJ2-2,CASRPNGLAGELFF,TGTGCCAGCAGACCCAATGGCCTAGCGGGGGAGCTGTTTTTT
TRBD2,.,TRBV18,TRBJ2-2,CASSPRTGGNTGELFF,TGTGCCAGCTCACCACGTACGGGAGGCAACACCGGGGAGCTGTTTTTT
.,once,TRBV6-5,TRBJ2-3,CASSPGTDTQYF,TGTGCCAGCAGTCCAGGCACAGATACGCAGTATTTT
TRBD2,.,TRBV27,TRBJ2-1,CASSFQREGYNEQFF,TGTGCCAGCAGTTTTCAGCGGGAGGGGTACAATGAGCAGTTCTTC
.,.,TRBV19,TRBJ2-5,CASSTLDGPQETQYF,TGTGCCAGTAGTACACTAGACGGACCGCAAGAGACCCAGTACTTC
.,.,TRBV5-1,TRBJ2-7,CASSLAQGSPYEQYF,TGCGCCAGCAGCTTGGCACAGGGATCACCCTACGAGCAGTACTTC
.,.,TRBV19,TRBJ2-1,CASSIDARLYNEQFF,TGTGCCAGTAGTATAGACGCGAGGTTATACAATGAGCAGTTCTTC
.,.,TRBV7-9,TRBJ2-7,CASSLAVSYEQYF,TGTGCCAGCAGCTTAGCGGTCAGCTACGAGCAGTACTTC
.,.,TRBV10-3,TRBJ2-7,CAISAGDEQYF,TGTGCCATCAGTGCAGGGGACGAGCAGTACTTC
.,.,TRBV5-1,TRBJ2-7,CASSLLGESIDEQYF,TGCGCCAGCAGCTTGTTGGGAGAGAGCATCGACGAGCAGTACTTC
.,once,TRBV2,TRBJ2-5,CASSGQEETQYF,TGTGCCAGCAGTGGGCAGGAAGAGACCCAGTACTTC
.,.,TRBV9,TRBJ2-5,CASSVVGEETQYF,TGTGCCAGCAGCGTAGTAGGGGAAGAGACCCAGTACTTC
TRBD2,.,TRBV7-8,TRBJ2-1,CASSLGLAGSSWHNEQFF,TGTGCCAGCAGTCTGGGACTAGCGGGATCCTCCTGGCACAATGAGCAGTTCTTC
.,.,TRBV2,TRBJ1-5,CASNPGSNQPQHF,TGTGCCAGCAACCCAGGAAGCAATCAGCCCCAGCATTTT
.,once,TRBV11-3,TRBJ2-1,CASSSFFGNNEQFF,TGTGCCAGCAGCTCTTTTTTCGGGAACAATGAGCAGTTCTTC
TRBD1,.,TRBV6-6,TRBJ1-2,CASVPDRGLGYTF,TGTGCCTCCGTTCCCGACAGGGGGCTAGGCTACACCTTC
TRBD2,once,TRBV15,TRBJ2-2,CATSPTSGYGELFF,TGTGCCACCAGCCCGACTAGCGGCTATGGGGAGCTGTTTTTT
TRBD1,.,TRBV18,TRBJ1-1,CASSPGQGGSTEAFF,TGTGCCAGCTCACCCGGACAGGGTGGGAGCACTGAAGCTTTCTTT
.,.,TRBV29-1,TRBJ1-5,CSVCLDSNQPQHF,TGCAGCGTTTGTTTAGATAGCAATCAGCCCCAGCATTTT
.,.,TRBV9,TRBJ2-2,CASSVDQGNTGELFF,TGTGCCAGCAGCGTAGATCAGGGGAACACCGGGGAGCTGTTTTTT
TRBD1,few,TRBV2,TRBJ2-2,CASGQGAFTGELFF,TGTGCCAGCGGACAGGGGGCATTCACCGGGGAGCTGTTTTTT
.,.,TRBV4-3,TRBJ1-5,CASSQDAAGSQPQHF,TGCGCCAGCAGCCAAGATGCTGCGGGGAGTCAGCCCCAGCATTTT
.,.,TRBV19,TRBJ2-1,CASSPRLTSLPNEQFF,TGTGCCAGTAGTCCGCGATTAACCTCCCTCCCCAATGAGCAGTTCTTC
TRBD2,.,TRBV2,TRBJ2-1,CASIVASGRFDNEQFF,TGTGCCAGCATCGTTGCTAGCGGGAGATTCGACAATGAGCAGTTCTTC
.,.,TRBV29-1,TRBJ1-1,CSVGVSTEAFF,TGCAGCGTTGGAGTTTCCACTGAAGCTTTCTTT
TRBD2,once,TRBV5-1,TRBJ2-5,CASSQATSDQETQYF,TGCGCCAGCAGCCAGGCAACTAGCGACCAAGAGACCCAGTACTTC
TRBD1,.,TRBV5-1,TRBJ2-2,CASSFWDRDTGELFF,TGCGCCAGCAGCTTCTGGGACAGGGACACCGGGGAGCTGTTTTTT
TRBD2,.,TRBV7-7,TRBJ2-1,CASSFRAGLYNEQFF,TGTGCCAGCAGCTTCAGAGCGGGACTTTACAATGAGCAGTTCTTC
TRBD1,.,TRBV5-6,TRBJ1-5,CASSLRGWTGGPKNQPQHF,TGTGCCAGCAGCTTGAGGGGATGGACAGGGGGACCCAAAAATCAGCCCCAGCATTTT